What follows describes a single TCR beta chain. Antigen unknown. The data originate from a study of graft-versus-host responses after intestinal transplantation. Study-level background: The whole recipient group had anti-thymocyte globulin induction followed by tacrolimus and steroids for 2 to 3 years. Notes on the study in general: Analysis identified GvH clones in recipient marrow, with some appearing first in ileum or blood.

There are 17 residues in the CDR3. Using immunoSEQ multiplex PCR, the repertoire was profiled, and TCRdb retains in-frame clones only, with some absent. This table has approximately 70,000 clones, approximately 84% appearing once. This receptor was taken from a human donor who was the organ donor for an intestinal transplant. The sample in question was unstimulated CD4+ T cells sorted from spleen or lymph node cells, obtained before transplant. The chain links TRBV12-2 to TRBJ2-4; the table gives TRBD1 as D, unverified against the DNA. TRBV12-2 is noted as a pseudogene. The CDR3 here is CASRLPRQGSTKNIQYF. The DNA of the CDR3 is TGTGCAAGTCGCTTACCCAGACAGGGTTCAACCAAAAACATTCAGTACTTC.